The 27 T cell receptor beta chains in this list originate from one sample, sequenced in a study of cytomegalovirus exposure and HLA in healthy donors. Researchers ran the PCR with 60 Vbeta and 13 Jbeta primers. Clones were read by immunoSEQ multiplex PCR, and TCRdb kept only the in-frame ones, dropping some. The sample includes roughly 140,000 clones, roughly 74% of them seen just once. The sample taken for sequencing was PBMCs. The receptors stem from a woman aged 40 to 49 in good health and CMV-seropositive.

V is TRBV5-1 and J is TRBJ2-7; 10 bases match TRBD2. The CDR3 extends over 15 amino acids. V was pared by 5 bases and J by 2 bases, with 7 bases of the junction left unmatched. Germline CDR1 and CDR2: SGHRS and YFSETQ. The CDR3 DNA is TGCGCCAGCAGTACTTGGACTAGCGGCACCTACGAGCAGTACTTC. Amino acids: CASSTWTSGTYEQYF. The full variable domain, rest sourced from reference TRBV5-1 and TRBJ2-7, is KAGVTQTPRYLIKTRGQQVTLSCSPISGHRSVSWYQQTPGQGLQFLFEYFSETQRNKGNFPGRFSGRQFSNSRSEMNVSTLELGDSALYLCASSTWTSGTYEQYFGPGTRLTVT.

V gene TRBV11-3 combines with J gene TRBJ2-7; 9 positions match TRBD2. CDR3 size: 14 residues. Trimming at V came to 5 bases and at J to 4 bases, leaving 6 bases not matched to a gene. Germline CDR1 reads SGHNT; CDR2 reads YENEEA. For the CDR3, the DNA is TGTGCCAGCAGCCTGACTAGCGGCCCGTACGAGCAGTACTTC. This codes for CASSLTSGPYEQYF.

On this clone itself: Mismatch with germline at one junction end may stem from a read error. The chain is built from TRBV7-9 and TRBJ2-7; 9 bases align to TRBD1. This CDR3 comprises 14 residues. CDR1 is SEHNR and CDR2 is FQNEAQ in the germline V gene (reference sequence). For the CDR3, the DNA is TGTTCCAGCAGCTTATTGGACAGGGGATACGAGCAGTACTTC. Translation gives CSSSLLDRGYEQYF.

The V call is TRBV29-1, the J call TRBJ2-7, with 12 bases matching TRBD2. In germline, CDR1 is SQVTM, CDR2 ANQGSEA. J lost 5 bases, V lost 3 bases, and 8 bases had no gene match. CDR3 size: 15 residues. The CDR3 nucleotides read TGCAGCGTTGAGTCCCTAGCGGGAGGGAGGAACGAGCAGTACTTC. Translating gives CSVESLAGGRNEQYF.

This clone was observed a few times. V usage is TRBV21-1 and J usage is TRBJ2-7; TRBD2 is taken as the D call from the table, unchecked against the DNA. TRBV21-1 is labeled a pseudogene. This CDR3 has 16 residues. CDR3 coding DNA: TGTGCCAGCAGCAAAGGAAGCGGAGAGTCCTCCTACGAGCAGTACTTC. Encoded protein: CASSKGSGESSYEQYF.

The chain joins TRBV10-3 to TRBJ2-2, with 10 positions matching TRBD1. The germline V gene has CDR1 ENHRY and CDR2 SYGVKD. There are 15 residues in the CDR3. Trimming removed 6 bases from V and 4 bases from J; junction bases left unmatched: 5. DNA for the CDR3: TGTGCCATCAGGAGACAGGGGGCGGTCACCGGGGAGCTGTTTTTT. This sequence encodes CAIRRQGAVTGELFF.

The chain recombines TRBV28 with TRBJ2-7; 8 bases line up with TRBD2. V was clipped by 8 bases and J by 5 bases; unmatched bases: 20. The CDR3 is 17 residues long. Germline CDR1 reads MDHEN; CDR2 reads SYDVKM. CDR3 sequence: CASAQVGAIAGLNEQYF. For the CDR3, the DNA is TGTGCCAGCGCGCAGGTGGGGGCTATAGCGGGATTGAACGAGCAGTACTTC.

The table lists this clone with a few counts. The chain joins TRBV19 to TRBJ1-1, with a weak D call TRBD1 (5 bases). Trimming took off 3 bases at V and 6 bases at J, with 8 bases between the two ends. The germline V gene encodes CDR1 LNHDA and CDR2 SQIVND (reference sequence). CDR3 length: 12 residues. CDR3 residues: CASSIGGPEAFF. The DNA for the CDR3 is TGTGCCAGTAGTATCGGGGGACCTGAAGCTTTCTTT.

CDR3 DNA: TGTGCCAGCAGCCCAACAGGGGGCGCGTCAGGGTCACCCCTCCACTTT. Translating it yields CASSPTGGASGSPLHF. V gene TRBV7-9 combines with J gene TRBJ1-6, with 9 positions matching TRBD1. After removal of 5 bases from V and 10 bases from J, the junction contained 12 bases not matched to a gene. Germline assignment: CDR1 SEHNR and CDR2 FQNEAQ (reference sequence). This CDR3 region has 16 residues.

The chain employs TRBV7-6 and TRBJ2-7; the match to TRBD1 covers 8 bases. Germline-derived CDR1 and CDR2 are SGHVS and FNYEAQ. The CDR3 consists of 15 residues. J lost 5 bases, V lost 1 base, and 7 bases had no gene match. CDR3 sequence (DNA): TGTGCCAGCAGCTTAGGAAACAGGGGGATGCACGAGCAGTACTTC. This encodes CASSLGNRGMHEQYF.

The rearrangement joins TRBV27 to TRBJ2-1; 7 bases map to TRBD2. The CDR3 is made up of 18 amino acids. Germline CDR1 is MNHEY and CDR2 is SMNVEV (reference sequence). V lost 8 bases to trimming and J lost 7 bases; unmatched junction nucleotides: 23. This CDR3 is CASLMSRGGAGVANEQFF. The DNA of the CDR3 is TGTGCCAGCCTCATGTCGCGGGGAGGGGCGGGAGTAGCAAATGAGCAGTTCTTC.

The rearrangement links TRBV9 to TRBJ2-7, with a possible D match to TRBD2 (5 bases). This CDR3 is 15 amino acids long. V dropped 0 bases and J dropped 3 bases, with 13 bases sitting between them. Germline V gene sequence: CDR1 SGDLS, CDR2 YYNGEE. The CDR3 nucleotides read TGTGCCAGCAGCGTAGCATCCGAGGGAAGCTACGAGCAGTACTTC. Translating gives CASSVASEGSYEQYF.

The chain recombines TRBV7-9 with TRBJ1-2; the match to TRBD1 covers 7 bases. Germline V gives CDR1 SEHNR, CDR2 FQNEAQ (reference sequence). CDR3 length equals 14 residues. V shed 2 bases and J 4 bases; nucleotides not matched to a gene: 4. DNA of the CDR3: TGTGCCAGCAGCTTAACAACAGGGGTCTATGGCTACACCTTC. Protein: CASSLTTGVYGYTF.

This clone has just one count. The gene calls are TRBV28 and TRBJ2-3, with D perhaps TRBD1 (6 bases). Trimming left V 7 bases short and J 5 bases short, with 19 bases between. CDR3 length: 15 residues. Germline assignment: CDR1 MDHEN and CDR2 SYDVKM. As DNA, the CDR3 is TGTGCCAGCAACTCCCCAGGGGCGCATGGAGATACGCAGTATTTT. As protein: CASNSPGAHGDTQYF.

The chain carries TRBV12-5 and TRBJ2-3; TRBD2 matches 7 bases. The trim removed 3 bases at V and 1 base at J, leaving 4 bases unmatched. This CDR3 region has 15 residues. Germline V gene sequence: CDR1 LGHNT, CDR2 FRNRAP. Written as DNA, the CDR3 is TGTGCTAGTGGTTTATGGCTAGCGGGCACAGATACGCAGTATTTT. Its translation: CASGLWLAGTDTQYF.

The genes are TRBV2 and TRBJ2-5; 9 bases are shared with TRBD1. The CDR3 extends over 15 amino acids. Germline lookup yields CDR1 SNHLY and CDR2 FYNNEI. V was clipped by 5 bases and J by 5 bases; unmatched bases: 9. The CDR3 spells CASSSDRGIGETQYF. CDR3 nucleotides: TGTGCCAGCAGTTCGGACAGGGGAATTGGGGAGACCCAGTACTTC. Variable domain in full (rest from reference TRBV2 and TRBJ2-5): EPEVTQTPSHQVTQMGQEVILRCVPISNHLYFYWYRQILGQKVEFLVSFYNNEISEKSEIFDDQFSVERPDGSNFTLKIRSTKLEDSAMYFCASSSDRGIGETQYFGPGTRLLVL.

The genes are TRBV7-6 and TRBJ2-5; 8 bases agree with TRBD1. The CDR3 is 15 residues long. J was trimmed by 2 bases and V by 5 bases; bases with no gene match: 7. The V gene's germline CDR1 is SGHVS and CDR2 FNYEAQ. The CDR3 region is CASSRRDRLQETQYF. CDR3 DNA: TGTGCCAGCAGCAGGCGGGACAGGCTACAAGAGACCCAGTACTTC.

This clone was recorded once. The chain joins TRBV5-6 to TRBJ1-5, with 7 bases that match TRBD1. CDR3 length: 15 residues. With 0 bases clipped from V and 3 bases from J, the junction kept 3 bases outside the gene matches. From germline, CDR1 is SGHDT and CDR2 YYEEEE. CDR3 in amino acids: CASSLGGGYNQPQHF. CDR3 DNA: TGTGCCAGCAGCTTGGGAGGGGGCTACAATCAGCCCCAGCATTTT.

This chain uses TRBV28 with TRBJ1-2; maybe TRBD1 (5 bases). Trimming pared 3 bases from V and 7 bases from J, leaving 12 bases between. The CDR3 has 13 amino acids. CDR1 and CDR2 from the germline V gene are MDHEN and SYDVKM. The CDR3 DNA is TGTGCCAGCAGTTTCGGTGGGGGGTCTGGCTACACCTTC. Its translation is CASSFGGGSGYTF.

The V call is TRBV25-1, the J call TRBJ2-1; the D gene is possibly TRBD2 (6 bases). The germline CDR1 and CDR2 sequences are MGHDK and SYGVNS. The CDR3 runs 16 residues. With 2 bases removed from V and 0 bases from J, the gap between germline ends came to 11 bases. CDR3 in amino acids: CASSEAGPGSYNEQFF. The DNA for the CDR3 is TGTGCCAGCAGTGAAGCGGGGCCAGGCTCCTACAATGAGCAGTTCTTC.

About this clone itself: One junction end disagrees with the germline gene, perhaps due to a read error. J is TRBJ1-2 and V is TRBV11-3, with TRBD1 identical over 10 bases. Germline V gene lookup returns CDR1 SGHNT and CDR2 YENEEA. The CDR3 is 17 amino acids. CDR3 residues: CASSLGAVRDRGHGYPF. The CDR3 coding sequence is TGTGCCAGCAGCTTAGGGGCAGTCCGGGACAGGGGCCATGGCTACCCCTTC.

V is TRBV27 and J is TRBJ1-2; 7 bases fit TRBD1. This CDR3 has 16 amino acids. The V and J ends lost 0 bases and 0 bases, in that order; junction bases with no gene match: 4. Germline V CDR1 and CDR2: MNHEY, SMNVEV (reference sequence). For the CDR3, the DNA is TGTGCCAGCAGTTTATCCTCGGGACAGCCTAACTATGGCTACACCTTC. Residues: CASSLSSGQPNYGYTF.

The chain couples TRBV5-1 to TRBJ1-3; no reliable D call. The CDR3 loop spans 16 amino acids. The germline gives CDR1 SGHRS, CDR2 YFSETQ. Trimming cost V 0 bases and J 0 bases, with 10 bases left between them. The CDR3 sequence: CASSLEGASSGNTIYF. CDR3 nucleotide sequence: TGCGCCAGCAGCTTGGAGGGAGCGAGCTCTGGAAACACCATATATTTT.

This chain links TRBV28 with TRBJ1-4; 9 positions match TRBD1. The CDR3 has 14 amino acids. Unmatched junction bases numbered 5, after V lost 5 bases and J lost 7 bases. Germline CDR1 MDHEN, CDR2 SYDVKM. The CDR3 is CASSRGTGTEKLFF. In DNA, the CDR3 is TGTGCCAGCAGTCGTGGGACAGGGACTGAAAAACTGTTTTTT.

V gene TRBV6-1 combines with J gene TRBJ2-7; D is possibly TRBD1 (5 bases). The CDR3 sequence is 15 residues long. Germline CDR1 and CDR2: MNHNS and SASEGT. V lost 4 bases to trimming and J lost 0 bases, with 13 bases between them. The CDR3 spells CASSALTATSYEQYF. CDR3 nucleotide sequence: TGTGCCAGCAGTGCCCTGACAGCTACCTCCTACGAGCAGTACTTC.

The chain recombines TRBV19 with TRBJ2-7; D gene uncertain. Germline V gives CDR1 LNHDA, CDR2 SQIVND (reference sequence). Between the trimmed V and J ends, which lost 5 bases and 1 base, there was a span of 12 bases. The CDR3 totals 14 residues. The CDR3 here is CASSSDSISYEQYF. Here the CDR3 DNA reads TGTGCCAGTAGTTCTGACTCGATTTCCTACGAGCAGTACTTC. Combining the CDR3 with reference TRBV19 and TRBJ2-7 gives the whole variable domain DGGITQSPKYLFRKEGQNVTLSCEQNLNHDAMYWYRQDPGQGLRLIYYSQIVNDFQKGDIAEGYSVSREKKESFPLTVTSAQKNPTAFYLCASSSDSISYEQYFGPGTRLTVT.

The CDR3 DNA sequence: TGTGCCAGCAGTTCCGGTCTCGATGGCTACACCTTC. It translates to CASSSGLDGYTF. The gene calls are TRBV27 and TRBJ1-2; no reliable D call. The germline V gene encodes CDR1 MNHEY and CDR2 SMNVEV (reference sequence). The CDR3 covers 12 residues. Trimming shortened V by 4 bases and J by 6 bases, and 9 bases separated the two germline ends.